This T cell receptor (beta chain) was sequenced for a study of OX40 agonist ivuxolimab in advanced cancers. Study outcomes and limitations: There was clonal expansion of CD4+ and CD8+ blood T cells by week 6 at 0.1 to 3.0 mg/kg. Expanded clones belonging to CD8+ T cells outnumbered, on average, those of CD4+.

Patients with a history of autoimmune disease or on systemic immunosuppression were excluded. Points on this clone: The antigen remains unidentified.

The CDR3 is 14 residues long. From germline, CDR1 is SGHDT and CDR2 YYEEEE. The ends lost 1 base at V and 4 bases at J; junction bases unmatched: 4. Clones were sequenced by immunoSEQ multiplex PCR, and TCRdb holds only the in-frame ones, with some missing. Of some 45,000 clones detected, approximately 91% appear once; the ten largest clones hold about a fifth. The clonotype was recovered from an adult with an advanced solid tumor such as melanoma, head and neck, liver or kidney cancer. The V gene is TRBV5-6, the J gene TRBJ1-2; 7 bases agree with TRBD1. This specimen consisted of CD4+ or CD8+ T cells sorted from blood, obtained in a trial of the OX40 agonist ivuxolimab. The CDR3 DNA sequence: TGTGCCAGCAGCTTGACAGGGGATCTCTATGGCTACACCTTC. This sequence encodes CASSLTGDLYGYTF.